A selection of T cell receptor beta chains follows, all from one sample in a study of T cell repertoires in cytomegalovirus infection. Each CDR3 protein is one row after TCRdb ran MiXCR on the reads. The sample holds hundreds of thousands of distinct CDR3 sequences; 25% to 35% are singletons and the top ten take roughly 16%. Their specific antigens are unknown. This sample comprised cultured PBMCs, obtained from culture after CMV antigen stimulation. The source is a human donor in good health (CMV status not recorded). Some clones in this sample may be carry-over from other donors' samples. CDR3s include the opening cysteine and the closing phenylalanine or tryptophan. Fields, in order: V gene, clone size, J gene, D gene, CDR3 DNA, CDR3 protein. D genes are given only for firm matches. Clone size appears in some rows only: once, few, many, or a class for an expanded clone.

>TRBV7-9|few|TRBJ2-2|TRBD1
TGTGCCAGCAGCTTCCGCGCCGGGACAGGGTTAAAGCTGGACACCGGGGAGCTGTTTTTT
CASSFRAGTGLKLDTGELFF
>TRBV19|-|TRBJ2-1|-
TGTGCCAGCGTTACGGGAGGGGGCGATGAGCAGTTCTTC
CASVTGGGDEQFF
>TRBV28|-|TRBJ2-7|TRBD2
TGTGCCAGCAGTCTTCCAGTAGCGGGACAATACGAGCAGTACTTC
CASSLPVAGQYEQYF
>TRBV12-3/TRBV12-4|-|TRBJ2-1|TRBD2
TGTGCCAGCAGTTTGGGAAGAGGGAAGTTTGGGGGCCTAGCGGGAGTTGATGAGCAGTTCTTC
CASSLGRGKFGGLAGVDEQFF
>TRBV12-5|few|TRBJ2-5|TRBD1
TGTGCTAGTGGTTTGGGCGGACAGGGCCTCGGGGAGACCCAGTACTTC
CASGLGGQGLGETQYF
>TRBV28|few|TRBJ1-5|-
TGTGCCAGCAGGGGAGCAGGGTCGAATCAGCCCCAGCATTTT
CASRGAGSNQPQHF
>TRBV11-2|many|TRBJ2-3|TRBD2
TGTGCCAGCAGCTTAGCGACTAGCGGAAGCACGAGCGCAGATACGCAGTATTTT
CASSLATSGSTSADTQYF
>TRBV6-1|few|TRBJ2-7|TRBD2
TGTGCCAGCAGTACGCTAGCGGGAACGTCCTACGAGCAGTACTTC
CASSTLAGTSYEQYF
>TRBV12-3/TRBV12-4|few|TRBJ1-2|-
TGTGCCAGCAGTCCCCGTCCCTTACCCAGCTATGGCTACACCTTC
CASSPRPLPSYGYTF
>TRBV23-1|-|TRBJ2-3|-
TGCGCCAGCTACCCTTGCTGTACTAGCACAGATACGCAGTATTTT
CASYPCCTSTDTQYF
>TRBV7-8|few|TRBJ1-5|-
TGTGCCAGCAGCTTAGGAAGGGCAGTCTTCGGAAGCAATCAGCCCCAGCATTTT
CASSLGRAVFGSNQPQHF
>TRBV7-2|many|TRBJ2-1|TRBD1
TGTGCCAGCATCCAACCCGGGACAGGGGTACATGAGCAGTTCTTC
CASIQPGTGVHEQFF
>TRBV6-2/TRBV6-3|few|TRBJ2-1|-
TGTGCCAGCAGTCGTTCGACCCCCCTCTTCTACAATGAGCAGTTCTTC
CASSRSTPLFYNEQFF
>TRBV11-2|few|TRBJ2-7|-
TGTGCCAGCAGCTTAGTTTACTCCTACGAGCAGTACTTC
CASSLVYSYEQYF
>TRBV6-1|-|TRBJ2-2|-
TGTGCCAGCAGCCGGCAGCCAAACACCGGGGAGCTGTTTTTT
CASSRQPNTGELFF
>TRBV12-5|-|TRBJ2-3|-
TGTGCTAGTGGTTTAGATCAAGCGGATACGCAGTATTTT
CASGLDQADTQYF
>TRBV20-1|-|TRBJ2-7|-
TGCAGTGCTAGTGGAAATGAGCAGTACTTC
CSASGNEQYF
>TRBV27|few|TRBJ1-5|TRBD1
TGTGCCAGCAGTGCTTGGACAGGGGGAGGGCCCCAGCATTTT
CASSAWTGGGPQHF
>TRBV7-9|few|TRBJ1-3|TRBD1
TGTGCCAGCAGCCCACCCGTTGGGACAGGCTGGGCTGGAAACACCATATATTTT
CASSPPVGTGWAGNTIYF
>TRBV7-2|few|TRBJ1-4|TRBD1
TGTGCCAGCAGCCCAAACCCCGGGACAGCTAATGAAAAACTGTTTTTT
CASSPNPGTANEKLFF
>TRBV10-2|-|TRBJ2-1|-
TGCGCCAGCAGTGCGGGGAGTGGGACCTACAATGAGCAGTTCTTC
CASSAGSGTYNEQFF
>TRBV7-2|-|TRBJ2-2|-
TGTGCCAGCAGCTTATTTCTGGGGATCGGGGAGCTGTTTTTT
CASSLFLGIGELFF
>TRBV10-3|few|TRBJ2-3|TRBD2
TGTGCCATCAGCGGTCTAGCGGAGGGCACAGATACGCAGTATTTT
CAISGLAEGTDTQYF
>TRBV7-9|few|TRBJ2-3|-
TGTGCCAGCAGCGGGGGACCCCTTGGGACGCAGTATTTT
CASSGGPLGTQYF
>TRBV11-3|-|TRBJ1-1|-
TGTGCCAGCAGCCCCTTGGGGGGGAGGTATTCCGAAGCTTTCTTT
CASSPLGGRYSEAFF
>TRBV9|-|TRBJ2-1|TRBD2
TGTGCCAGCAGCGTAGGGCCTAGCGGGAGATCTGGCAATGAGCAGTTCTTC
CASSVGPSGRSGNEQFF